The clone carrying this T cell receptor (beta chain) was picked up one time. Generated by immunoSEQ multiplex PCR, the TCRdb table keeps only in-frame clones and is missing some. The sample shows under 250,000 clones, 65% to 85% of them seen only once. The CDR3 sequence is 13 residues long. CDR1 and CDR2 (germline): ENHRY, SYGVKD. Trimming stripped 4 bases from V and 0 bases from J, with 6 bases between. The data derive from a study of blood T cell repertoires in COVID-19. This receptor was taken from a woman under 40 who had recovered from COVID-19. The chain employs TRBV10-3 and TRBJ1-1; the D is unclear. What was sequenced was peripheral blood. The CDR3 region is CAISAGMNTEAFF. In DNA, the CDR3 is TGTGCCATCAGTGCAGGCATGAACACTGAAGCTTTCTTT.